This TCR beta chain was identified in a study of Ad26.COV2.S vaccination and SARS-CoV-2 variants. Study results and caveats: TCR breadth and depth estimates may have understated total T cell responses.

A remark on this clone: Its specificity is not known.

Noted treatment: roughly 19 received Ad26.COV2.S at low or high dose, single or two shots; several received placebo; per-sample allocation not given. Sampling was done on day 63 after the first vaccine or placebo injection. Method: immunoSEQ multiplex PCR; TCRdb's copy keeps in-frame clones and lacks some. The data hold roughly 300,000 clones, with around 88% observed a single time. The clonotype comes from a person aged 18 to 65 who received the Ad26.COV2.S COVID-19 vaccine or a placebo. The specimen comprised peripheral blood, sampled in a trial of Ad26.COV2.S vaccine versus placebo.

The CDR3 loop is CASSDRVGTDTQYF. In nucleotides, the CDR3 is TGTGCCAGCAGTGACCGCGTCGGCACAGATACGCAGTATTTT. V usage is TRBV2 and J usage is TRBJ2-3; D is unresolved. V dropped 3 bases and J dropped 1 base, with 8 bases sitting between them. Germline V gene lookup returns CDR1 SNHLY and CDR2 FYNNEI. The CDR3 spans 14 residues.